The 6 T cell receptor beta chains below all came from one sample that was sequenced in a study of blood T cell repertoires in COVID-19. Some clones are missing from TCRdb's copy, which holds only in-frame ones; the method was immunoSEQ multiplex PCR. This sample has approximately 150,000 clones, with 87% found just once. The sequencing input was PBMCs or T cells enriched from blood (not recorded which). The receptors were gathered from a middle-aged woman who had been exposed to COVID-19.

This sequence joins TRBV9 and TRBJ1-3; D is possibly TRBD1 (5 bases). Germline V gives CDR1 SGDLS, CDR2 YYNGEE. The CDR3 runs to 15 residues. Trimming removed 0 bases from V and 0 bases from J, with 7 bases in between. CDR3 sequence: CASSVEGISGNTIYF. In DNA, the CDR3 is TGTGCCAGCAGCGTAGAGGGGATCTCTGGAAACACCATATATTTT. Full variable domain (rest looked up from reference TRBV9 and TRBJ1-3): DSGVTQTPKHLITATGQRVTLRCSPRSGDLSVYWYQQSLDQGLQFLIQYYNGEERAKGNILERFSAQQFPDLHSELNLSSLELGDSALYFCASSVEGISGNTIYFGEGSWLTVV.

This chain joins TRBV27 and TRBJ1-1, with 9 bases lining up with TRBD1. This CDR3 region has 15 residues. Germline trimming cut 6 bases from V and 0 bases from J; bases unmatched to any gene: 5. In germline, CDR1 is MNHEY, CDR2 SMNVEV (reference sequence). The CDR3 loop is CASRPRTGVNTEAFF. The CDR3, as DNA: TGTGCCAGCAGACCGAGGACAGGGGTGAACACTGAAGCTTTCTTT.

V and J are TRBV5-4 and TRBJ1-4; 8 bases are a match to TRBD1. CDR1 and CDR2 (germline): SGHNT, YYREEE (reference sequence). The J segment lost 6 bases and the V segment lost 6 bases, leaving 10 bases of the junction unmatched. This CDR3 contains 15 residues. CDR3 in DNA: TGTGCCAGCAAAGCCGGACAGGGAACGGATGAAAAACTGTTTTTT. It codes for CASKAGQGTDEKLFF.

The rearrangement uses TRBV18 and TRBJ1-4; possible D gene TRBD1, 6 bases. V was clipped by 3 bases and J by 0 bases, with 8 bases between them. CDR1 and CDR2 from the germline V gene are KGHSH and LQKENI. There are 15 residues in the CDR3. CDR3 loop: CASSPSGATNEKLFF. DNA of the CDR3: TGTGCCAGCTCACCCTCAGGGGCAACTAATGAAAAACTGTTTTTT.

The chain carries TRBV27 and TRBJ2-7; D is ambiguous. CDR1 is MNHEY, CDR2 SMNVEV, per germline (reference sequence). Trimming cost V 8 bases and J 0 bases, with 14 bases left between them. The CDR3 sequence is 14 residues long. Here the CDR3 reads CASLCRFDSYEQYF. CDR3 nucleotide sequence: TGTGCCAGCTTATGTCGGTTCGACTCCTACGAGCAGTACTTC.

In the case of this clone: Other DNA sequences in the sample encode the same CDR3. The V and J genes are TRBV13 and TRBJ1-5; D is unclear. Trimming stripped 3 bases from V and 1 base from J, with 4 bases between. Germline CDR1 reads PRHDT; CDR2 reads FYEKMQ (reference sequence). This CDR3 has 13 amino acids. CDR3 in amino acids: CASSFGSNQPQHF. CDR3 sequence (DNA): TGTGCCAGCAGCTTCGGGAGCAATCAGCCCCAGCATTTT.